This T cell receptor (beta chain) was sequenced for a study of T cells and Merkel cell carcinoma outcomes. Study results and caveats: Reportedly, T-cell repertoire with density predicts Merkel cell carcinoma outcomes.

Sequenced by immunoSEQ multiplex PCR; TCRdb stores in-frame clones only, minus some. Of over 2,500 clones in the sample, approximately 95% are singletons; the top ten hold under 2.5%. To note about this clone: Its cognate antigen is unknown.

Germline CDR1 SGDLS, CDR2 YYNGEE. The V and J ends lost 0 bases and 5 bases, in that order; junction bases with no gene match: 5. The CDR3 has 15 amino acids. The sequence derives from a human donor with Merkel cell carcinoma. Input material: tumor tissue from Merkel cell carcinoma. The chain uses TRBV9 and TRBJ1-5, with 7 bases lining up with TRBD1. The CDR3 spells CASSVDGDRYQPQHF. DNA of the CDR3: TGTGCCAGCAGCGTAGATGGGGACAGATATCAGCCCCAGCATTTT.